This TCR beta chain is from a study of blood T cell repertoires in COVID-19. Study as a whole: Samples of COVID-19 (acute and convalescent) were obtained from the United States, Italy and Spain. The cDNA or gDNA used as material had been derived from T cells, B-cell-depleted T cells, or PBMCs.

Authors' processing steps: Reference gene primers were amplified, and this amplification served to estimate nucleated cell counts. Clones were sequenced by immunoSEQ multiplex PCR, and TCRdb holds only the in-frame ones, with some missing. The DNA gave D and trimming, while V, J and clone size come from that table. The sample holds 300,000 to 450,000 clones, roughly 86% seen once. During active infection, Seattle patients enrolled and were then monitored through disease. The J segment lost 0 bases and the V segment lost 1 base, leaving 5 bases of the junction unmatched. The CDR3 extends over 17 amino acids. Germline CDR1 and CDR2: SGHVS and FNYEAQ. This clone appeared once.

The TCR was taken from a woman between 25 and 40 years old with COVID-19, enrolled during active disease. The sample comprised peripheral blood. The chain uses TRBV7-6 and TRBJ2-2, with 7 bases that match TRBD1. The CDR3 region is CASSLVWQGANTGELFF. For the CDR3, the DNA is TGTGCCAGCAGCTTAGTTTGGCAGGGGGCGAACACCGGGGAGCTGTTTTTT. The variable domain in full, with the rest retrieved from reference TRBV7-6 and TRBJ2-2, is GAGVSQSPRYKVTKRGQDVALRCDPISGHVSLYWYRQALGQGPEFLTYFNYEAQQDKSGLPNDRFSAERPEGSISTLTIQRTEQRDSAMYRCASSLVWQGANTGELFFGEGSRLTVL.